The 15 T cell receptor beta chains given below trace back to one sample, sequenced in a study of human T cells and chemical hapten exposure. Specified time point: pre-sensitization, week 0. Treatment meaning: therapeutic diphenylcyclopropenone sensitization with weekly scalp DPC. Each CDR3 protein gets one entry after TCRdb re-called the RACE reads with MiXCR. The profile shows more than 50,000 distinct CDR3 sequences, approximately 6.7% of them singletons. Sample: whole blood, taken in connection with sensitization to the hapten diphenylcyclopropenone (DPC). These TCRs come from a woman aged 30 to 39 with alopecia areata. Some clones in this sample may be carry-over from other donors' samples.

This clonotype was found many times. The chain links TRBV5-5 to TRBJ2-3; either TRBD1 or TRBD2 may supply D (5 bases each). This CDR3 has 16 residues. Trimming cost V 4 bases and J 4 bases, with 19 bases left between them. Germline CDR1 reads SGHKS; CDR2 reads YYEKEE (reference sequence). The CDR3 loop reads CASSIRDQLGPDTQYF. The CDR3 DNA sequence: TGTGCCAGCAGCATACGGGACCAGTTGGGCCCAGATACGCAGTATTTT.

J is TRBJ1-2 and V is TRBV10-3; the D is unclear. The germline CDR1 and CDR2 sequences are ENHRY and SYGVKD. The ends were cut back, 2 bases at V and 9 bases at J, with 13 bases in the middle. This CDR3 contains 13 residues. CDR3 amino acids: CAISEPSEASYTF. In DNA, the CDR3 is TGTGCCATCAGTGAGCCAAGCGAGGCGAGCTACACCTTC.

This clonotype was picked up many times. The rearrangement links TRBV7-6 to TRBJ2-1; the match to TRBD2 covers 8 bases. The trim removed 4 bases at V and 9 bases at J, leaving 11 bases unmatched. This CDR3 is built from 15 residues. Germline V gene lookup returns CDR1 SGHVS and CDR2 FNYEAQ. The CDR3 is CASSSATGGRGEQFF. The CDR3 region has the DNA TGTGCCAGCAGCTCTGCCACGGGGGGGCGGGGTGAGCAGTTCTTC.

This clonotype has ten or more counts. The chain uses TRBV5-6 and TRBJ1-1, with 7 bases identical to TRBD1. This CDR3 has 16 residues. Losses at the gene ends were 4 bases for V and 1 base for J; bases not matched to a gene: 10. CDR1 SGHDT and CDR2 YYEEEE come from the germline V gene. CDR3 in DNA: TGTGCCAGCAGCCCTTCCGGGACAGCCTCGAACACTGAAGCTTTCTTT. Protein: CASSPSGTASNTEAFF.

Many counts were recorded for this clonotype. The chain has TRBV3-1 and TRBJ2-1; D not certain. The CDR3 is made up of 15 amino acids. Germline loops: CDR1 LGHDT, CDR2 YNNKEL (reference sequence). Trimming stripped 0 bases from V and 1 base from J, with 7 bases between. CDR3 bases: TGTGCCAGCAGCCAAGAGCCTGCTTCCTACAATGAGCAGTTCTTC. This translates into CASSQEPASYNEQFF.

This clonotype was seen at least ten times. V gene TRBV5-1 combines with J gene TRBJ2-3; 10 bases line up with TRBD2. Germline V gene lookup returns CDR1 SGHRS and CDR2 YFSETQ. The ends lost 1 base at V and 5 bases at J; junction bases unmatched: 7. This CDR3 has 16 residues. CDR3 residues: CASSLIPPSGGDTQYF. DNA for the CDR3: TGCGCCAGCAGCTTGATTCCGCCTAGCGGGGGAGATACGCAGTATTTT.

This clonotype was observed at least ten times. The chain joins TRBV6-1 to TRBJ1-6; no reliable D call. Trimming stripped 1 base from V and 7 bases from J, with 5 bases between. This CDR3 region has 13 residues. Germline V gene sequence: CDR1 MNHNS, CDR2 SASEGT. CDR3 coding DNA: TGTGCCAGCAGTGAAGTGGCAAATTCACCCCTCCACTTT. The encoded protein is CASSEVANSPLHF.

This clonotype was counted at least ten times. The chain links TRBV20-1 to TRBJ1-4; D is ambiguous. Between the trimmed V and J ends, which lost 1 base and 2 bases, there was a span of 8 bases. Germline CDR1 reads DFQATT; CDR2 reads SNEGSKA (reference sequence). The CDR3 runs to 14 residues. In DNA, the CDR3 is TGCAGTGCTAGAGGTTCCAGGACTAATGAAAAACTGTTTTTT. It yields the protein CSARGSRTNEKLFF.

This clonotype has ten or more counts. The chain employs TRBV3-1 and TRBJ1-2; 8 nucleotides line up with TRBD1. V gave up 1 base and J gave up 7 bases; unmatched junction bases: 8. CDR3 length equals 15 residues. Germline V gene sequence: CDR1 LGHDT, CDR2 YNNKEL (reference sequence). CDR3 nucleotide sequence: TGTGCCAGCAGCCAAGGGTCAGGGGGCGCAGGTGGCTACACCTTC. Translation: CASSQGSGGAGGYTF.

At least ten counts were recorded for this clonotype. The chain combines TRBV10-3 with TRBJ1-1; the D is unclear. V was shortened by 5 bases and J by 0 bases, with 1 base between the two germline ends. In germline, CDR1 is ENHRY, CDR2 SYGVKD. CDR3 length equals 11 residues. CDR3 sequence (DNA): TGTGCCATCAGTATGAACACTGAAGCTTTCTTT. Translation gives CAISMNTEAFF.

At least ten counts were recorded for this clonotype. The CDR3 sequence is CASSPSLLNEQFF. The CDR3 nucleotides read TGTGCCAGCTCACCAAGTCTCTTGAATGAGCAGTTCTTC. The chain employs TRBV18 and TRBJ2-1, with unresolved D. CDR3 length: 13 residues. The V gene lost 2 bases and the J gene lost 7 bases, with 9 bases spanning the gap. Germline assignment: CDR1 KGHSH and CDR2 LQKENI.

The genes are TRBV19 and TRBJ2-7; the D gene is possibly TRBD1 (6 bases). This CDR3 region has 15 residues. Germline lookup yields CDR1 LNHDA and CDR2 SQIVND (reference sequence). V was shortened by 3 bases and J by 4 bases, with 16 bases between the two germline ends. Here the CDR3 DNA reads TGTGCCAGTAGTATGGCCGGGACAAAATTATACGAGCAGTACTTC. It encodes CASSMAGTKLYEQYF.

In this sample, this clonotype turned up many times. CDR3 loop: CASSPPRVNTEAFF. DNA for the CDR3: TGTGCCAGCAGCCCCCCCAGGGTGAACACTGAAGCTTTCTTT. V gene TRBV3-1 combines with J gene TRBJ1-1; D may be TRBD1 (5 bases). Germline CDR1 LGHDT, CDR2 YNNKEL (reference sequence). Trimming took off 4 bases at V and 0 bases at J, with 9 bases between the two ends. This CDR3 contains 14 residues.

Many counts were recorded for this clonotype. This sequence joins TRBV30 and TRBJ2-3; D is ambiguous. Germline loops: CDR1 GTSNPN, CDR2 SVGIG (reference sequence). Trimming removed 3 bases from V and 2 bases from J, with 9 bases in between. This CDR3 comprises 13 residues. The CDR3 DNA follows: TGTGCCTGGAGGTTAGCTGCCACAGATACGCAGTATTTT. Protein: CAWRLAATDTQYF.

This clonotype occurred many times. The gene calls are TRBV6-1 and TRBJ2-7; D possibly uses TRBD1 or TRBD2 (5 bases each). V lost 3 bases and J 7 bases, leaving 16 bases between the germline ends. CDR3 size: 14 residues. Germline V gene lookup returns CDR1 MNHNS and CDR2 SASEGT. CDR3 amino acids: CASSEQGESREQYF. The CDR3 nucleotides read TGTGCCAGCAGTGAGCAGGGAGAGTCGCGGGAGCAGTACTTC.